This TCR beta chain was identified during a study of somatic mutations in cytotoxic T cells in rheumatoid arthritis. Study summary: Peripheral blood samples of around 29 ml EDTA were taken from patients directly after diagnosis and before treatment.

Some clones are missing from TCRdb's copy, which holds only in-frame ones; the method was immunoSEQ multiplex PCR. The table lists some 17,000 clones, about 83% of them singletons. Turning to this clone: Its matching antigen is unknown.

General study results and limits: TRBV07 appeared slightly underrepresented in the rheumatoid arthritis patients. That finding was not adjusted to account for multiple comparisons. Greater age accompanied higher CD8+ clonality in rheumatoid arthritis patients, a pattern that was absent in healthy controls. A single CD8+ clone exceeded 20% of CD8+ cells in about an eighth of the 65 patients.

The CDR3 has 14 residues. J was trimmed by 7 bases and V by 5 bases; bases with no gene match: 7. Germline values: CDR1 MNHEY, CDR2 SMNVEV (reference sequence). The chain carries TRBV27 and TRBJ2-2; TRBD1 matches 7 bases. The clonotype comes from an adult with rheumatoid arthritis. Material for sequencing was CD8+ T cells sorted from blood. The CDR3 here is CASSGQEVSGELFF. The CDR3 region has the DNA TGTGCCAGCAGTGGACAGGAGGTGAGCGGGGAGCTGTTTTTT.